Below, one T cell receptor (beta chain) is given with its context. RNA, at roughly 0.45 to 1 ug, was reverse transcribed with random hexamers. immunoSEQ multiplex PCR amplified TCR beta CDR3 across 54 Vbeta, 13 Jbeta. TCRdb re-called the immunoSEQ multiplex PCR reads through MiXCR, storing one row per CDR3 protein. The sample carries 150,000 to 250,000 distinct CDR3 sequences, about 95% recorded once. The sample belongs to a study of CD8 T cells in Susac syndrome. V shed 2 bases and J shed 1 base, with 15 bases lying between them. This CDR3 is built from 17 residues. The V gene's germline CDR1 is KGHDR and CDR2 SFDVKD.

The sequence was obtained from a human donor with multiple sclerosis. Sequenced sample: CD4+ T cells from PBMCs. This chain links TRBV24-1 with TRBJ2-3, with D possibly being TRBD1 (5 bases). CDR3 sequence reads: CATSDSRKGWRTDTQYF. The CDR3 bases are TGTGCCACCAGTGATTCCCGTAAGGGGTGGCGCACAGATACGCAGTATTTT.